A single sample is the source of the 27 T cell receptor beta chains below, sequenced in a study of blood T cell repertoires in COVID-19. Generated by immunoSEQ multiplex PCR, the TCRdb table keeps only in-frame clones and is missing some. This table has approximately 150,000 clones, about nine tenths appearing once. The sequenced material came from peripheral blood. The receptor source for this set is a woman aged 50 to 60 with acute or convalescent COVID-19.

For the CDR3, the DNA is TGTGCCAGCAGCCTATCCGGGGGGTCCAACACTGAAGCTTTCTTT. Residues: CASSLSGGSNTEAFF. The genes are TRBV9 and TRBJ1-1, with D perhaps matching TRBD1 (5 bases). This CDR3 is 15 amino acids long. Germline V CDR1 and CDR2: SGDLS, YYNGEE. Deletions cut 4 bases from V and 2 bases from J, with 15 bases between.

The chain has TRBV11-3 and TRBJ1-1; unclear D gene. The V gene's germline CDR1 is SGHNT and CDR2 YENEEA. This CDR3 region has 13 residues. V gave up 1 base and J gave up 5 bases, with 8 bases separating them. CDR3 region: CASSLGVETEAFF. Written as DNA, the CDR3 is TGTGCCAGCAGCTTAGGAGTAGAAACTGAAGCTTTCTTT.

V is TRBV27 and J is TRBJ2-3; 13 bases are a match to TRBD2. The germline V gene has CDR1 MNHEY and CDR2 SMNVEV (reference sequence). V dropped 3 bases and J dropped 3; count of bases not matched to a gene: 12. This CDR3 has 19 residues. The CDR3 bases are TGTGCCAGCAGTTTTACTCGGACTAGCGGGGGTTCATTAACAGATACGCAGTATTTT. Its protein product is CASSFTRTSGGSLTDTQYF.

This chain links TRBV7-2 with TRBJ1-5; 7 bases map to TRBD1. CDR1 is SGHTA and CDR2 is FQGNSA in the germline V gene. V trimming: 5 bases; J trimming: 3 bases; junction bases outside the gene matches: 7. The CDR3 spans 15 residues. In DNA form, the CDR3 reads TGTGCCAGCAGCCAAGAAGGGACAGTCAATCAGCCCCAGCATTTT. This sequence encodes CASSQEGTVNQPQHF.

The CDR3 is CASSLPVTRLAGTEQFF. The CDR3 DNA reads as TGCGCCAGCAGCTTGCCCGTAACCCGACTAGCGGGGACTGAGCAGTTCTTC. This chain joins TRBV5-1 and TRBJ2-1; TRBD2 matches at 11 bases. Germline V CDR1 and CDR2: SGHRS, YFSETQ. The CDR3 has 17 amino acids. Trimming took 1 base from V and 9 from J; bases not matched to a gene: 12.

V and J are TRBV5-1 and TRBJ2-7; the match to TRBD2 covers 9 bases. With V trimmed by 0 bases and J by 4 bases, 14 bases remained unmatched. The germline V gene has CDR1 SGHRS and CDR2 YFSETQ. CDR3 length: 18 amino acids. The CDR3 protein is CASSLGPPTSGTQYEQYF. The CDR3 DNA follows: TGCGCCAGCAGCTTGGGCCCCCCGACTAGCGGAACTCAATACGAGCAGTACTTC. Combining the CDR3 with reference TRBV5-1 and TRBJ2-7 gives the whole variable domain KAGVTQTPRYLIKTRGQQVTLSCSPISGHRSVSWYQQTPGQGLQFLFEYFSETQRNKGNFPGRFSGRQFSNSRSEMNVSTLELGDSALYLCASSLGPPTSGTQYEQYFGPGTRLTVT.

This chain joins TRBV18 and TRBJ2-5; a possible D gene is TRBD2 (6 bases). There are 13 residues in the CDR3. Germline assignment: CDR1 KGHSH and CDR2 LQKENI. The ends were cut back, 2 bases at V and 8 bases at J, with 12 bases in the middle. The CDR3 DNA is TGTGCCAGCTCACCATCCCCCGGGAGCACCCAGTACTTC. Translation: CASSPSPGSTQYF. Using reference TRBV18 and TRBJ2-5 for the parts outside the CDR3, the full variable domain is NAGVMQNPRHLVRRRGQEARLRCSPMKGHSHVYWYRQLPEEGLKFMVYLQKENIIDESGMPKERFSAEFPKEGPSILRIQQVVRGDSAAYFCASSPSPGSTQYFGPGTRLLVL.

The chain joins TRBV5-1 to TRBJ2-7, with D hard to call. The V and J ends lost 4 bases and 0 bases respectively, with 5 bases between them. This CDR3 region has 12 residues. The germline CDR1 and CDR2 sequences are SGHRS and YFSETQ. CDR3 sequence (DNA): TGCGCCAGCAGCCCGTTCTCCTACGAGCAGTACTTC. Translating it yields CASSPFSYEQYF.

This chain joins TRBV6-5 and TRBJ2-7; TRBD2 agrees at 8 bases. The CDR3 spans 15 residues. The trim removed 2 bases at V and 3 bases at J, leaving 6 bases unmatched. Looked up from germline, CDR1 is MNHEY and CDR2 is SVGAGI. The CDR3 nucleotides are TGTGCCAGCAGTTACGGTGGGACTAGATACTACGAGCAGTACTTC. Encoded protein: CASSYGGTRYYEQYF.

V is TRBV9 and J is TRBJ1-1; D unresolved. Trimming removed 0 bases at V and 4 bases at J, with 13 bases between. CDR1 and CDR2 from the germline V gene are SGDLS and YYNGEE. This CDR3 spans 15 amino acids. CDR3 nucleotides: TGTGCCAGCAGCGTAGGGGTCCAGGCAACCACTGAAGCTTTCTTT. This codes for CASSVGVQATTEAFF.

In this sample, this clone turned up a few times. The V and J genes are TRBV5-4 and TRBJ1-2; perhaps TRBD1 as D (6 bases). The CDR3 totals 14 residues. Germline CDR1 SGHNT, CDR2 YYREEE (reference sequence). The ends were cut back, 0 bases at V and 4 bases at J, with 10 bases in the middle. In DNA form, the CDR3 reads TGTGCCAGCAGCTTGGGCCGGACAGCCTATGGCTACACCTTC. Its translation: CASSLGRTAYGYTF. The full variable domain, with the rest looked up from reference TRBV5-4 and TRBJ1-2, is ETGVTQSPTHLIKTRGQQVTLRCSSQSGHNTVSWYQQALGQGPQFIFQYYREEENGRGNFPPRFSGLQFPNYSSELNVNALELDDSALYLCASSLGRTAYGYTFGSGTRLTVV.

V is TRBV5-5 and J is TRBJ2-7; 9 positions match TRBD1. This CDR3 has 14 residues. Germline V gene data show CDR1 as SGHKS and CDR2 as YYEKEE (reference sequence). After removal of 4 bases from V and 3 bases from J, the junction contained 5 bases not matched to a gene. The CDR3 region is CASSPGTGIYEQYF. The CDR3 DNA follows: TGTGCCAGCAGCCCAGGGACAGGGATCTACGAGCAGTACTTC.

The chain recombines TRBV4-2 with TRBJ1-1; unclear D gene. The CDR3 spans 13 residues. In germline, CDR1 is LGHNA, CDR2 YNFKEQ. V shed 4 bases and J shed 4 bases, with 10 bases lying between them. The CDR3 loop reads CASSLEAGTEAFF. CDR3 sequence (DNA): TGTGCCAGCAGCCTAGAGGCGGGCACTGAAGCTTTCTTT.

The genes are TRBV25-1 and TRBJ2-1; the match to TRBD2 covers 10 bases. CDR1 MGHDK and CDR2 SYGVNS come from the germline V gene. This CDR3 comprises 14 residues. With V trimmed by 10 bases and J by 4 bases, 7 bases remained unmatched. CDR3 sequence (DNA): TGTGCCACTACCACTAGCGGGGTGTACAATGAGCAGTTCTTC. Translated: CATTTSGVYNEQFF.

The V gene is TRBV11-3, the J gene TRBJ2-3, with 8 positions matching TRBD1. V was pared by 1 base and J by 4 bases, with 7 bases of the junction left unmatched. From germline, CDR1 is SGHNT and CDR2 YENEEA. The CDR3 runs 16 residues. CDR3 in amino acids: CASSLVSGGGPDTQYF. For the CDR3, the DNA is TGTGCCAGCAGCTTAGTATCAGGGGGCGGACCAGATACGCAGTATTTT.

This clone has more than one count but fewer than ten. The chain links TRBV7-9 to TRBJ1-1; D remains ambiguous. V was trimmed by 8 bases and J by 0 bases, leaving 10 bases between them. In germline, CDR1 is SEHNR, CDR2 FQNEAQ (reference sequence). The CDR3 runs to 13 residues. The CDR3 DNA follows: TGTGCCAGCCGAGGATGGGTGAACACTGAAGCTTTCTTT. Translating it yields CASRGWVNTEAFF.

J is TRBJ2-2 and V is TRBV11-1, with D possibly being TRBD1 (5 bases). CDR3 size: 16 residues. The ends were cut back, 2 bases at V and 4 bases at J, with 14 bases in the middle. CDR1 SGHAT and CDR2 FQDESV come from the germline V gene (reference sequence). CDR3 nucleotide sequence: TGTGCCAGCAGCTTAACTGTAGGCACAGGCACCGGGGAGCTGTTTTTT. The encoded protein is CASSLTVGTGTGELFF.

The rearrangement joins TRBV2 to TRBJ1-2; no clear D gene. CDR3 length equals 12 residues. V was trimmed by 4 bases and J by 8 bases, leaving 11 bases between them. Germline CDR1 reads SNHLY; CDR2 reads FYNNEI. CDR3 bases: TGTGCCAGCAGTGGGCCTGACGGGGGCTACACCTTC. It yields the protein CASSGPDGGYTF.

The V call is TRBV6-4, the J call TRBJ2-6, with unresolved D. V gave up 9 bases and J gave up 2 bases, with 8 bases separating them. The germline V gene encodes CDR1 MRHNA and CDR2 SNTAGT. The CDR3 sequence is 13 residues long. CDR3 amino acids: CASKQPGANVLTF. For the CDR3, the DNA is TGTGCCAGTAAACAGCCTGGGGCCAACGTCCTGACTTTC.

This clone has a count of ten or more. This CDR3 is CASSGLAGGYEQYF. The CDR3 DNA is TGTGCCAGCAGTGGACTAGCGGGAGGGTACGAGCAGTACTTC. This sequence joins TRBV2 and TRBJ2-7; 14 bases fit TRBD2. CDR3 length: 14 amino acids. V lost 4 bases, J lost 4 bases, and 0 bases stayed unmatched. CDR1 SNHLY and CDR2 FYNNEI come from the germline V gene.

This clone was seen at least ten times. The genes are TRBV14 and TRBJ1-3, with 8 positions matching TRBD1. CDR1 is SGHDN and CDR2 is FVKESK in the germline V gene. This CDR3 comprises 14 residues. V gave up 4 bases and J gave up 8 bases; unmatched junction bases: 7. CDR3 nucleotide sequence: TGTGCCAGCAGCCTGGACAGGGTCGGAGACACCATATATTTT. It is translated as CASSLDRVGDTIYF.

The rearrangement links TRBV5-4 to TRBJ1-3; 9 bases are a match to TRBD1. Germline CDR1 SGHNT, CDR2 YYREEE (reference sequence). The CDR3 is 18 amino acids. Germline trimming cut 4 bases from V and 0 bases from J; bases unmatched to any gene: 11. CDR3 residues: CASSALPGQGFSGNTIYF. CDR3 DNA: TGTGCCAGCAGCGCCTTACCGGGACAGGGATTCTCTGGAAACACCATATATTTT.

J is TRBJ2-7 and V is TRBV19, with 9 nucleotides matching TRBD1. The V gene end was trimmed by 6 bases and the J gene end by 0 bases; junction bases not matched to a gene: 3. The CDR3 runs to 14 residues. CDR1 and CDR2 from the germline V gene are LNHDA and SQIVND (reference sequence). The DNA of the CDR3 is TGTGCCAGTAGCGAGGACAGGGGCTCCTACGAGCAGTACTTC. It encodes CASSEDRGSYEQYF.

The rearrangement joins TRBV29-1 to TRBJ1-1; a possible D gene is TRBD1 (6 bases). The length of the CDR3 is 12 residues. The V end lost 8 bases, the J end lost 2 bases, and 12 bases lay between the germline ends. Germline-derived CDR1 and CDR2 are SQVTM and ANQGSEA. The DNA of the CDR3 is TGCAGCTCCGGACAGATCAACACTGAAGCTTTCTTT. This codes for CSSGQINTEAFF.

The chain recombines TRBV6-4 with TRBJ1-1; D perhaps matches TRBD1 (6 bases). Germline-derived CDR1 and CDR2 are MRHNA and SNTAGT. V shed 4 bases and J shed 3 bases, with 12 bases lying between them. CDR3 length: 14 residues. CDR3 in DNA: TGTGCCAGCAGTGCCCAGAAGGGGGACACTGAAGCTTTCTTT. This sequence encodes CASSAQKGDTEAFF.

V and J are TRBV5-1 and TRBJ2-3; D is undetermined. CDR3 length: 13 residues. Germline CDR1 and CDR2: SGHRS and YFSETQ. V dropped 9 bases and J dropped 2 bases, with 13 bases sitting between them. DNA of the CDR3: TGCGCCACCCAGAACCCGAACACAGATACGCAGTATTTT. Its protein product is CATQNPNTDTQYF.

This chain joins TRBV11-2 and TRBJ1-3; D ambiguous. V lost 4 bases and J lost 0, with 7 bases in between. CDR1 and CDR2 from the germline V gene are SGHAT and FQNNGV. The CDR3 runs 14 residues. The CDR3 DNA follows: TGTGCCAGCAGCTCCTCGCGCTCTGGAAACACCATATATTTT. This gives the protein CASSSSRSGNTIYF.